The 8 T cell receptor beta chains below all came from one sample that was sequenced in a study of STAT5B mutations in CD4+ large granular lymphocyte leukemia. Libraries were prepared by immunoSEQ multiplex PCR; TCRdb keeps only in-frame clonotypes and omits some of them. The sample holds 20,000 to 25,000 clones; 70% are singletons and the top ten take approximately 30%. Sequencing input: CD4+ T cells from blood buffy coats. These TCRs come from a human donor in good health.

The chain employs TRBV19 and TRBJ2-3; 11 bases fit TRBD2. Germline CDR1 reads LNHDA; CDR2 reads SQIVND (reference sequence). The J segment lost 2 bases and the V segment lost 10 bases, leaving 8 bases of the junction unmatched. The CDR3 contains 15 residues. CDR3 in amino acids: CATSTSGGYTDTQYF. In DNA, the CDR3 is TGTGCCACATCTACTAGCGGGGGATACACAGATACGCAGTATTTT.

The chain links TRBV6-5 to TRBJ1-2; 10 bases agree with TRBD1. The CDR3 extends over 13 amino acids. The V segment lost 6 bases and the J segment 6 bases; nucleotides outside the gene matches: 4. The V gene's germline CDR1 is MNHEY and CDR2 SVGAGI. CDR3 nucleotide sequence: TGTGCCAGCAGGGGGGACAGGGGTGATGGCTACACCTTC. Protein sequence: CASRGDRGDGYTF.

This chain uses TRBV27 with TRBJ2-5, with TRBD1 as a possible D gene (6 bases). V dropped 6 bases and J dropped 4 bases, with 15 bases sitting between them. The CDR3 has 14 residues. Germline V gene data show CDR1 as MNHEY and CDR2 as SMNVEV (reference sequence). The DNA of the CDR3 is TGTGCCAGCAGGCCTCAGGGGCGTGGAGAGACCCAGTACTTC. The encoded protein is CASRPQGRGETQYF.

This clone was counted only a few times. The J gene is TRBJ1-5, the V gene TRBV7-8, with 7 bases aligning to TRBD1. CDR3 length: 14 residues. CDR1 is SGHVS, CDR2 FQNEAQ, per germline. With 3 bases clipped from V and 4 bases from J, the junction kept 3 bases outside the gene matches. The CDR3 nucleotides read TGTGCCAGCAGCTTGGGACAGCTTAATCAGCCCCAGCATTTT. It translates to CASSLGQLNQPQHF.

The rearrangement joins TRBV6-5 to TRBJ1-5; D unresolved. CDR1 is MNHEY and CDR2 is SVGAGI in the germline V gene. The CDR3 length is 15 residues. V was trimmed by 5 bases and J by 0 bases, leaving 11 bases between them. CDR3 coding DNA: TGTGCCAGCAGTCCGAACAAACGTAGCAATCAGCCCCAGCATTTT. Its translation is CASSPNKRSNQPQHF.

The rearrangement links TRBV2 to TRBJ2-1; 8 bases match TRBD2. The CDR3 contains 16 residues. Trimming at V came to 4 bases and at J to 8 bases, leaving 13 bases not matched to a gene. Germline V gene lookup returns CDR1 SNHLY and CDR2 FYNNEI. CDR3: CASSGVVKGREDEQFF. CDR3 coding DNA: TGTGCCAGCAGTGGCGTAGTGAAGGGGCGGGAGGATGAGCAGTTCTTC.

The gene calls are TRBV9 and TRBJ1-5; 7 bases are a match to TRBD1. Per germline, CDR1 SGDLS and CDR2 YYNGEE. The CDR3 spans 15 residues. V dropped 0 bases and J dropped 7; count of bases not matched to a gene: 7. CDR3 nucleotide sequence: TGTGCCAGCAGCGTAGGGGGGACAGAAGACCAGCCCCAGCATTTT. Its translation: CASSVGGTEDQPQHF.

This clone was seen only once. The chain couples TRBV19 to TRBJ1-5, with 9 bases lining up with TRBD1. The CDR3 has 17 residues. The junction had 9 bases not matched to a gene; V was cut back by 6 bases and J by 0 bases. Looked up from germline, CDR1 is LNHDA and CDR2 is SQIVND (reference sequence). The CDR3 loop reads CASRPTGTGSSNQPQHF. The CDR3 nucleotides read TGTGCCAGTAGACCCACTGGGACAGGGTCTAGCAATCAGCCCCAGCATTTT.